A single sample gave rise to the 18 T cell receptor beta chains below, sequenced in a study of T cell repertoires in cytomegalovirus infection. Each CDR3 protein is one row after TCRdb ran MiXCR on the reads. The sample holds 150,000 to 200,000 distinct CDR3 sequences, approximately 28% seen once. Sequencing was performed on PBMCs. The receptors here all came from a human donor in good health (CMV status not recorded). Some clones in this sample may be carry-over from other donors' samples.

The chain uses TRBV27 and TRBJ1-1, with no clear D. This CDR3 spans 16 amino acids. Germline V CDR1 and CDR2: MNHEY, SMNVEV (reference sequence). The V gene lost 3 bases and the J gene lost 7 bases, with 21 bases spanning the gap. The chain's CDR3 is CASSFSDLLFADEAFF. CDR3 bases: TGTGCCAGCAGTTTTTCGGACCTACTGTTCGCCGATGAAGCTTTCTTT.

The rearrangement joins TRBV5-1 to TRBJ1-1; 7 nucleotides line up with TRBD1. Germline V CDR1 and CDR2: SGHRS, YFSETQ. This CDR3 is built from 18 residues. V was clipped by 4 bases and J by 0 bases; unmatched bases: 15. CDR3 DNA sequence: TGCGCCAGCAGCGTTGGGACAGACATAGGAAATTTGAACACTGAAGCTTTCTTT. Its protein product is CASSVGTDIGNLNTEAFF.

This clonotype has only a few counts. This chain joins TRBV3-1 and TRBJ2-5; D not resolved. CDR3 size: 14 residues. V was pared by 0 bases and J by 2 bases, with 7 bases between. Germline lookup yields CDR1 LGHDT and CDR2 YNNKEL (reference sequence). The CDR3 sequence: CASSQEWAQETQYF. CDR3 DNA: TGTGCCAGCAGCCAAGAATGGGCGCAAGAGACCCAGTACTTC.

The rearrangement uses TRBV19 and TRBJ1-5; TRBD1 agrees at 7 bases. This CDR3 contains 14 residues. V gave up 6 bases and J gave up 7 bases; unmatched junction bases: 9. Germline-derived CDR1 and CDR2 are LNHDA and SQIVND (reference sequence). CDR3 loop: CASSKRQGGQPQHF. The CDR3, as DNA: TGTGCCAGTAGCAAGCGACAGGGAGGACAGCCCCAGCATTTT.

This clonotype has just a few counts. V usage is TRBV28 and J usage is TRBJ2-2; D is possibly TRBD1 or TRBD2 (5 bases each). Trimming left V 5 bases short and J 6 bases short, with 7 bases between. This CDR3 is built from 12 residues. CDR1 is MDHEN and CDR2 is SYDVKM in the germline V gene. The CDR3 here is CASSVGAGELFF. The DNA for the CDR3 is TGTGCCAGCAGTGTGGGGGCCGGGGAGCTGTTTTTT.

This clonotype was counted between two and nine times. The rearrangement links TRBV29-1 to TRBJ2-1; no firm D call. V was pared by 6 bases and J by 10 bases, with 7 bases between. Germline V gene lookup returns CDR1 SQVTM and CDR2 ANQGSEA. This CDR3 region has 9 residues. The CDR3 sequence is CSVSTEQFF. CDR3 DNA sequence: TGCAGCGTATCAACCGAGCAGTTCTTC.

This clonotype has ten or more counts. V usage is TRBV7-8 and J usage is TRBJ1-4; D remains unclear. The CDR3 is 14 residues long. Germline CDR1 reads SGHVS; CDR2 reads FQNEAQ. With 6 bases removed from V and 5 bases from J, the gap between germline ends came to 13 bases. The CDR3 protein is CASRPTALNEKLFF. CDR3 bases: TGTGCCAGCAGACCGACCGCCCTAAATGAAAAACTGTTTTTT. The entire variable domain, with the rest obtained from reference TRBV7-8 and TRBJ1-4, is as follows: GAGVSQSPRYKVAKRGQDVALRCDPISGHVSLFWYQQALGQGPEFLTYFQNEAQLDKSGLPSDRFFAERPEGSVSTLKIQRTQQEDSAVYLCASRPTALNEKLFFGSGTQLSVL.

The gene calls are TRBV20-1 and TRBJ1-4, with 7 bases aligning to TRBD1. Germline V CDR1 and CDR2: DFQATT, SNEGSKA (reference sequence). The CDR3 extends over 16 amino acids. The V and J ends lost 2 bases and 2 bases, in that order; junction bases with no gene match: 8. CDR3: CSARSIKGGTNEKLFF. CDR3 coding DNA: TGCAGTGCTAGATCGATAAAAGGGGGCACTAATGAAAAACTGTTTTTT.

This clonotype has more than one count but fewer than ten. The rearrangement joins TRBV15 to TRBJ2-5; TRBD1 matches at 9 bases. This CDR3 has 15 amino acids. The germline gives CDR1 LNHNV, CDR2 YYDKDF (reference sequence). The V gene end was trimmed by 4 bases and the J gene end by 3 bases; junction bases not matched to a gene: 6. For the CDR3, the DNA is TGTGCCACCAGCAACCCGGACAGGGGAGAAGAGACCCAGTACTTC. This encodes CATSNPDRGEETQYF.

Many counts were recorded for this clonotype. This chain links TRBV7-9 with TRBJ2-7, with D perhaps matching TRBD2 (6 bases). The CDR3 has 14 amino acids. V gave up 8 bases and J gave up 4 bases, with 18 bases separating them. Germline V gene data show CDR1 as SEHNR and CDR2 as FQNEAQ (reference sequence). The CDR3 region has the DNA TGTGCCAGCGCGGGTGGCTACGGAGGGTACGAGCAGTACTTC. Encoded protein: CASAGGYGGYEQYF.

The chain employs TRBV6-5 and TRBJ2-1; 8 bases fit TRBD2. The CDR3 is 17 residues long. J gave up 6 bases and V 2 bases, and 12 bases lay outside the gene matches. CDR1 MNHEY and CDR2 SVGAGI come from the germline V gene. CDR3 residues: CASSYRPLAGGRNEQFF. The CDR3 DNA sequence: TGTGCCAGCAGTTACCGTCCTTTGGCGGGGGGCCGCAATGAGCAGTTCTTC.

The sample holds a few counts of this clonotype. The chain carries TRBV6-5 and TRBJ1-1; unclear D gene. Trimming left V 2 bases short and J 4 bases short, with 11 bases between. This CDR3 is built from 14 residues. Per the germline V gene, CDR1 is MNHEY and CDR2 is SVGAGI. CDR3: CASSYGGGGTEAFF. Written as DNA, the CDR3 is TGTGCCAGCAGTTACGGTGGAGGCGGCACTGAAGCTTTCTTT.

The chain couples TRBV5-4 to TRBJ2-5; the match to TRBD2 covers 14 bases. The CDR3 loop spans 17 amino acids. Germline CDR1 SGHNT, CDR2 YYREEE (reference sequence). V trimming: 4 bases; J trimming: 2 bases; junction bases outside the gene matches: 7. CDR3 sequence: CASSEGLAGDLQETQYF. CDR3 in DNA: TGTGCCAGCAGCGAGGGACTAGCGGGGGACCTTCAAGAGACCCAGTACTTC.

The table lists this clonotype with a few counts. The chain links TRBV7-9 to TRBJ1-1, with 9 bases identical to TRBD1. V shed 5 bases and J 8 bases; nucleotides not matched to a gene: 18. Germline CDR1 reads SEHNR; CDR2 reads FQNEAQ (reference sequence). The CDR3 is 17 residues long. The CDR3 protein is CASSPWTGEVEMGEAFF. The CDR3 bases are TGTGCCAGCAGCCCCTGGACAGGGGAAGTGGAGATGGGGGAAGCTTTCTTT. The full variable domain, with the rest looked up from reference TRBV7-9 and TRBJ1-1, is DTGVSQNPRHKITKRGQNVTFRCDPISEHNRLYWYRQTLGQGPEFLTYFQNEAQLEKSRLLSDRFSAERPKGSFSTLEIQRTEQGDSAMYLCASSPWTGEVEMGEAFFGQGTRLTVV.

V usage is TRBV2 and J usage is TRBJ1-2; TRBD1 aligns across 7 bases. CDR1 SNHLY and CDR2 FYNNEI come from the germline V gene. The CDR3 covers 13 residues. The V gene end was trimmed by 7 bases and the J gene end by 6 bases; junction bases not matched to a gene: 8. In DNA form, the CDR3 reads TGTGCCAGCACCGGGACAGCCGAAAATGGCTACACCTTC. It encodes CASTGTAENGYTF.

This clonotype turned up a few times. The CDR3 sequence is CASSSGLGGANHEQFF. In DNA form, the CDR3 reads TGCGCCAGCAGCTCGGGGTTGGGGGGCGCGAACCATGAGCAGTTCTTC. The chain combines TRBV5-1 with TRBJ2-1; either TRBD1 or TRBD2 may supply D (6 bases each). Germline loops: CDR1 SGHRS, CDR2 YFSETQ. The CDR3 length is 16 residues. Deletions cut 3 bases from V and 8 bases from J, with 21 bases between.

At least ten counts were recorded for this clonotype. This sequence joins TRBV7-9 and TRBJ2-1; D might be TRBD1 (6 bases). The ends were cut back, 2 bases at V and 5 bases at J, with 10 bases in the middle. CDR3 size: 14 residues. The germline V gene has CDR1 SEHNR and CDR2 FQNEAQ (reference sequence). CDR3 protein: CASSLLQGNNEQFF. The CDR3 coding sequence is TGTGCCAGCAGCTTACTACAGGGTAACAATGAGCAGTTCTTC.

Concerning this clonotype itself: The junction shows a germline mismatch at one end, possibly a read error. The chain joins TRBV20-1 to TRBJ1-3, with D possibly matching TRBD1 (5 bases). The CDR3 sequence is 14 residues long. CDR1 is DFQATT, CDR2 SNEGSKA, per germline (reference sequence). The CDR3 DNA reads as TGCAGTGCTAGCCCCGCCGGGACTGGAAACACCACATATTTT. This translates into CSASPAGTGNTTYF.